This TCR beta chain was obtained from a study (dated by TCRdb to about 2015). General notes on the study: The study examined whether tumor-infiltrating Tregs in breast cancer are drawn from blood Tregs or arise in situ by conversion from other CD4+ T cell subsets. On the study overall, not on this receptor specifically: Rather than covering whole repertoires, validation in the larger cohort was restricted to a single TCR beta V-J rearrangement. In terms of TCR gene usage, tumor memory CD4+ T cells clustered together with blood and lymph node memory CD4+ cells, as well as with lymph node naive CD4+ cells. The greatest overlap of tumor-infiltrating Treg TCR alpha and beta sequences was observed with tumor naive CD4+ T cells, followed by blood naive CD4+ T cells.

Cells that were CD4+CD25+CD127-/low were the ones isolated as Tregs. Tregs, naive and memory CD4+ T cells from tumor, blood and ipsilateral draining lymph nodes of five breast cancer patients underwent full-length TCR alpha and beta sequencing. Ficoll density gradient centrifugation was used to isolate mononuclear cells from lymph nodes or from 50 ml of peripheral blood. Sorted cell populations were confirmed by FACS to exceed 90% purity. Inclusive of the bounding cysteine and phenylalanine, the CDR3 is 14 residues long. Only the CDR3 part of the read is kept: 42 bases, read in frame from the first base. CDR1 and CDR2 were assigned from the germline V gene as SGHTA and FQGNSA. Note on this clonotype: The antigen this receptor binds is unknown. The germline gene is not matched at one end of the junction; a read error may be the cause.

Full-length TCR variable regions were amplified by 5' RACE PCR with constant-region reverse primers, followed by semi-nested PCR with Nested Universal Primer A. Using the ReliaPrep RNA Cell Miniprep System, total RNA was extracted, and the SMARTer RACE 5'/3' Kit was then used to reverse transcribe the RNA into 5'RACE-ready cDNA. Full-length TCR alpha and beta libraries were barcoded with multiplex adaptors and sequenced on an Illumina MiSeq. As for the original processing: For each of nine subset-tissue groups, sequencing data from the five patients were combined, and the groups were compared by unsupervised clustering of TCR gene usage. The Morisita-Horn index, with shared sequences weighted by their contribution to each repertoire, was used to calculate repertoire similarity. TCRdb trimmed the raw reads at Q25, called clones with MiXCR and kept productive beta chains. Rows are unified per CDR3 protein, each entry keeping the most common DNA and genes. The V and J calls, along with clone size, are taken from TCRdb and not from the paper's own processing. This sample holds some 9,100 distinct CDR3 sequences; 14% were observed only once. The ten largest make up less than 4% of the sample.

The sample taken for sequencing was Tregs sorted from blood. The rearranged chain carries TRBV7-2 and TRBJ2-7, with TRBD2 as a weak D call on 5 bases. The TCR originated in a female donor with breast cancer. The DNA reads TGTGCCAGCAGCCCCTGGACTGGGAGCTACGGGCAGTACTTC. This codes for CASSPWTGSYGQYF.